This T cell receptor beta chain was sequenced in a study of blood T cell repertoires in COVID-19. The overall study: Sites in the United States, Italy and Spain provided acute and convalescent COVID-19 samples. The cDNA or gDNA used as material had been derived from T cells, B-cell-depleted T cells, or PBMCs.

Between the trimmed V and J ends, which lost 2 bases and 7 bases, there was a span of 11 bases. Looked up from germline, CDR1 is MNHEY and CDR2 is SVGAGI. This CDR3 spans 13 amino acids. Per the original methods: Estimation of nucleated cell counts relied on the amplification of reference gene primers. Data came from immunoSEQ multiplex PCR; TCRdb stores just in-frame clones and leaves some out. V and J calls and clone size are given by that table; D and trimming were obtained from the DNA. The table has about 180,000 clones, about 86% seen once. Sequencing was carried out using peripheral blood. This chain connects TRBV6-5 to TRBJ1-2, with D tentatively TRBD1 (6 bases). The receptor comes from a woman between 25 and 40 years old with active or convalescent COVID-19. CDR3 loop: CASSYGGAFGYTF. In nucleotides, the CDR3 is TGTGCCAGCAGTTACGGGGGGGCATTTGGCTACACCTTC.